The entry that follows covers one T cell receptor beta chain sequence. Its target is unknown. The data derive from a study of T cell repertoires in cytomegalovirus infection. One entry per CDR3 protein results from TCRdb running MiXCR on the reads. Counted here are roughly 500,000 distinct CDR3 sequences, roughly 34% occurring once; the ten biggest clones make up roughly a sixth. The CDR3 is 15 residues long. Losses at the gene ends were 4 bases for V and 5 bases for J; bases not matched to a gene: 6. From germline, CDR1 is SGDLS and CDR2 YYNGEE. The source material was cultured PBMCs, sampled from culture after CMV antigen stimulation. The sequence was collected from a human donor in good health (CMV status not recorded). Some clones in this sample may be carry-over from other donors' samples. The chain couples TRBV9 to TRBJ2-3; 11 nucleotides agree with TRBD2. The CDR3 region is CASSILAGAGDTQYF. The CDR3 DNA sequence: TGTGCCAGCAGCATACTAGCGGGAGCGGGAGATACGCAGTATTTT.